Below, 15 T cell receptor beta chains from the same sample are listed, as sequenced in a study of T cell responses to AZD1222 COVID-19 vaccine. The table came from immunoSEQ multiplex PCR; TCRdb's copy has only in-frame clones and leaves some out. The table includes roughly 120,000 clones, about 88% detected once. This specimen was peripheral blood, taken 28 days after the second AZD1222 dose. The receptors were gathered from an adult who received the AZD1222 COVID-19 vaccine.

This clone was counted a single time. J is TRBJ1-2 and V is TRBV7-9; no firm D call. The V end lost 4 bases, the J end lost 4 bases, and 19 bases lay between the germline ends. Germline-derived CDR1 and CDR2 are SEHNR and FQNEAQ (reference sequence). This CDR3 region has 16 residues. CDR3 in DNA: TGTGCCAGCAGCTCTTCGATATACCTCGTTGGCTATGGCTACACCTTC. This codes for CASSSSIYLVGYGYTF.

The V call is TRBV12-5, the J call TRBJ2-1, with D unclear. V was shortened by 1 base and J by 10 bases, with 8 bases between the two germline ends. The germline CDR1 and CDR2 sequences are LGHNT and FRNRAP. The CDR3 sequence is 12 residues long. As DNA, the CDR3 is TGTGCTAGTGGTTTGGAGGTGTCGGAGCAGTTCTTC. It is translated as CASGLEVSEQFF.

The J gene is TRBJ2-3, the V gene TRBV15, with 11 bases matching TRBD1. J lost 5 bases, V lost 0 bases, and 7 bases had no gene match. Per germline, CDR1 LNHNV and CDR2 YYDKDF (reference sequence). The CDR3 covers 17 residues. In DNA form, the CDR3 reads TGTGCCACCAGCAGAGATGGGACAGGGGGTTTAGTAGATACGCAGTATTTT. Translation: CATSRDGTGGLVDTQYF.

V usage is TRBV2 and J usage is TRBJ1-1; 7 nucleotides agree with TRBD1. The length of the CDR3 is 16 residues. Per germline, CDR1 SNHLY and CDR2 FYNNEI. The junction had 8 bases not matched to a gene; V was cut back by 4 bases and J by 0 bases. CDR3 region: CASSGDRDSLNTEAFF. The CDR3 DNA follows: TGTGCCAGCAGTGGGGACCGGGACAGCCTGAACACTGAAGCTTTCTTT.

V gene TRBV11-2 combines with J gene TRBJ1-2; a weak D match, TRBD1 (5 bases). There are 14 residues in the CDR3. The V and J ends lost 4 bases and 4 bases respectively, with 13 bases between them. CDR1 is SGHAT and CDR2 is FQNNGV in the germline V gene. The CDR3 protein is CASSSVGQFYGYTF. DNA for the CDR3: TGTGCCAGCAGCTCAGTGGGGCAGTTCTATGGCTACACCTTC.

This clone has just a few counts. The chain carries TRBV6-2 or TRBV6-3 and TRBJ2-2; 11 bases align to TRBD1. The V and J ends lost 5 bases and 4 bases, in that order; junction bases with no gene match: 3. The V gene's germline CDR1 is MNHEY and CDR2 SVGEGT. CDR3 length: 15 residues. The CDR3 loop reads CASSPGTGGTGELFF. CDR3 sequence (DNA): TGTGCCAGCAGTCCCGGGACAGGGGGCACCGGGGAGCTGTTTTTT.

The gene calls are TRBV6-5 and TRBJ1-2; perhaps TRBD1 as D (5 bases). CDR3 size: 13 residues. Per germline, CDR1 MNHEY and CDR2 SVGAGI. V lost 6 bases and J 6 bases, leaving 14 bases between the germline ends. CDR3 sequence: CASRRQGTHGYTF. The CDR3 region has the DNA TGTGCCAGCAGGCGGCAGGGAACTCATGGCTACACCTTC.

The V and J genes are TRBV18 and TRBJ2-5; D uncertain. In germline, CDR1 is KGHSH, CDR2 LQKENI. Trimming removed 0 bases from V and 5 bases from J, with 10 bases in between. The CDR3 extends over 14 amino acids. CDR3 sequence reads: CASSPPSSRETQYF. CDR3 bases: TGTGCCAGCTCACCACCCAGCAGCCGGGAGACCCAGTACTTC.

The gene calls are TRBV7-6 and TRBJ1-5; 8 bases are a match to TRBD1. This CDR3 is built from 16 residues. The junction had 9 bases not matched to a gene; V was cut back by 1 base and J by 7 bases. Germline V gene data show CDR1 as SGHVS and CDR2 as FNYEAQ. Written as DNA, the CDR3 is TGTGCCAGCAGCTTAGGGGGCAGGGGGCGCGGACAGCCCCAGCATTTT. Protein sequence: CASSLGGRGRGQPQHF.

The chain links TRBV2 to TRBJ2-2; 9 bases are shared with TRBD1. The germline V gene encodes CDR1 SNHLY and CDR2 FYNNEI. CDR3 size: 15 residues. V lost 4 bases to trimming and J lost 4 bases; unmatched junction nucleotides: 4. CDR3 coding DNA: TGTGCCAGCAGTGGGACAGGGGCGGGCACCGGGGAGCTGTTTTTT. Translating it yields CASSGTGAGTGELFF.

The gene calls are TRBV24-1 and TRBJ1-5; no definite D call. V was clipped by 0 bases and J by 7 bases, with 3 bases between them. This CDR3 has 12 residues. Germline V gene sequence: CDR1 KGHDR, CDR2 SFDVKD. The CDR3 protein is CATSDLRQPQHF. The DNA of the CDR3 is TGTGCCACCAGTGATTTGAGGCAGCCCCAGCATTTT.

The rearrangement joins TRBV10-3 to TRBJ1-1, with D possibly TRBD1 on 6 matching bases. Germline V lookup: CDR1 ENHRY, CDR2 SYGVKD. Trimming left V 10 bases short and J 0 bases short, with 18 bases between. CDR3 size: 15 residues. The CDR3 DNA sequence: TGTGCCACCACCCCAGGCGGGGGCATGAACACTGAAGCTTTCTTT. Protein product: CATTPGGGMNTEAFF.

The V gene is TRBV5-1, the J gene TRBJ2-5; 7 bases agree with TRBD2. This CDR3 spans 14 amino acids. The V gene's germline CDR1 is SGHRS and CDR2 YFSETQ. The V and J ends lost 2 bases and 2 bases, in that order; junction bases with no gene match: 3. The CDR3 loop is CASSLAGPQETQYF. CDR3 nucleotides: TGCGCCAGCAGCTTAGCGGGACCTCAAGAGACCCAGTACTTC.

The rearrangement uses TRBV6-2 or TRBV6-3 and TRBJ1-5, with D tentatively TRBD1 (5 bases). The CDR3 totals 18 residues. Trimming pared 5 bases from V and 2 bases from J, leaving 22 bases between. Germline CDR1 MNHEY, CDR2 SVGEGT. CDR3 DNA: TGTGCCAGCAGTCGGGCAGGGTGGGAGTATTCGGGCAATCAGCCCCAGCATTTT. Amino acid sequence: CASSRAGWEYSGNQPQHF.

The chain links TRBV7-9 to TRBJ2-2; weak D call: TRBD2 (7 bases). This CDR3 comprises 14 residues. Germline CDR1 and CDR2: SEHNR and FQNEAQ (reference sequence). Trimming removed 5 bases from V and 5 bases from J, with 12 bases in between. CDR3 coding DNA: TGTGCCAGCAGCAGGGGGGGCTCGACCGGGGAGCTGTTTTTT. Encoded protein: CASSRGGSTGELFF.